The entry below gives a single T cell receptor beta chain sequence along with its context. V dropped 6 bases and J dropped 4 bases, with 18 bases sitting between them. The CDR3 extends over 15 amino acids. This record comes from a study of blood T cells in healthy people across ages. A J-beta primer mix and a sample-barcoded 5' primer were used in a second PCR of about 7 to 12 cycles. TCRdb independently ran MiXCR on the 5' RACE reads; one entry per CDR3 protein. The data hold approximately 960,000 distinct CDR3 sequences, with roughly 28% observed a single time. These data were also reused for a study on T cells of mothers and their children. This second report adds: Overlap measured in related mother-child pairs was slightly, non-significantly higher than in unrelated pairs.

The sequence was collected from a woman aged 40-49 years in good health. The sample consisted of blood. The chain is built from TRBV12-3 or TRBV12-4 and TRBJ1-2; D gene unclear. CDR3 nucleotides: TGTGCCAGCAGCCAAGGCACCCGAGGGAGCTATGGCTACACCTTC. Its translation: CASSQGTRGSYGYTF.